Described below is a single T cell receptor beta chain sequence and its context. These data come from a study of technical replicates of blood from a few donors. The length of the CDR3 is 14 residues. V dropped 6 bases and J dropped 0; count of bases not matched to a gene: 3. Germline V lookup: CDR1 WSHSY, CDR2 SAAADI. Data came from immunoSEQ multiplex PCR; TCRdb stores just in-frame clones and leaves some out. The sample includes approximately 79,000 clones, approximately 95% of them seen just once. The clonotype originates from a human donor in good health. The sequencing sample was made of T cells isolated from PBMCs. The V gene is TRBV10-2, the J gene TRBJ2-7, with 9 nucleotides matching TRBD2. The CDR3 region is CASRRLADSYEQYF. The CDR3 DNA reads as TGCGCCAGCAGGAGACTAGCGGACTCCTACGAGCAGTACTTC.